This TCR beta chain appears in the sequencing data of a study of shared clonotypes between healthy human individuals (dated by TCRdb to the early 2020s). Background on the whole study: Two women and a few men aged 18 to 49 years were included in the cohort. For each donor, three plates each were used for CD4 naive and CD4 memory, two plates were used for CD8 naive, and one plate was used for CD8 memory. To estimate repertoire size and how much clonotype sharing occurs between individuals, the study deeply sequenced the blood TCR repertoires of roughly 5 healthy adults. To increase sequencing depth and limit assay-specific biases, different laboratories used diverse techniques to prepare libraries and sequence TCR repertoires. Each donor's leukapheresis produced roughly between roughly 0.85 and 10 billion PBMCs.

Healthy HIV-negative adults with no recently reported acute infections or vaccinations were included as donors. Every donor was a Caucasian adult residing in Nashville, Tennessee, USA. CD4+ T cells were enriched through magnetic negative selection, after which naive cells were positively selected on CD45RA and the remaining negative fraction served as the memory subset. Blood was obtained by leukapheresis, after which PBMCs were separated by Ficoll-Histopaque density gradient centrifugation and cryopreserved in liquid nitrogen vapor phase. Analytical flow cytometry was used to check the purity and quantity of each magnetically sorted T cell population. Each sorted fraction had its genomic DNA isolated and then quantified by UV absorbance on a Nanodrop 2000c. Including the terminal cysteine and phenylalanine, the CDR3 comprises 12 residues. Only the CDR3 region is kept as DNA, spanning 36 bases read in frame from base 1. According to the germline V gene, CDR1 reads SGHTA and CDR2 reads FQGNSA. Trimming removed 5 bases from V and 8 bases from J; the gene matches leave 2 bases unexplained.

With regard to this clone: Its antigen has not been determined. No quality values exist for individual bases; no much larger clone is one base distant.

Overall results and qualifications from the work: Incomplete sequencing was indicated by rarefaction of sorted-subset datasets, despite the large sequencing depth. Because the study included only a small number of donors, the genetic and exposure-history diversity represented was limited. Estimated clonotype richness was generally larger for naive than for memory subsets. Compared with non-shared clonotypes, clonotypes shared by all four sorted-subset donors had higher generation probabilities. Only blood was sampled, and tissue TCR repertoires likely differ from those in blood. Sharing across several donors was observed for roughly 5.4% of naive CD4, less than 4% of naive CD8, over 2% of memory CD4, and less than 0.45% of memory CD8 clonotypes. Based on pairwise subsampling, the degree of clonotype sharing among donors was expected to be affected by sequencing depth.

TCR CDR3 regions were amplified from genomic DNA by multiplex PCR using the deep immunoSEQ assay. For each cell subset, the extracted genomic DNA was distributed evenly across all wells of several immunoSEQ 96-well plates, and each plate served as one replicate. For sorted subsets, approximately 210 ng of genomic DNA, equivalent to some 30,000 T cell genomes, went into each replicate PCR. Purified libraries were measured with a Qubit 3.0 fluorometer, size-checked on a Bioanalyzer 2100, and measured again with the KAPA Library Quantification kit. Every immunoSEQ 96-well plate was sequenced on a separate single-read 150-cycle Illumina NextSeq 550 flow cell. The study's own analysis went as follows. Because the immunoSEQ output included only junctional sequences and no quality scores, the filtering could not be the same as the filtering used for full-length reads. To assign V/J genes and CDR3, sequences were annotated using PyIR, a Python wrapper for IgBLAST v1.9, with IMGT germline references. Reads were filtered out if the reads had weak V/J assignments (E-value above 1e-6), no CDR3, stop codons, out-of-frame junctions, or ambiguous translated residues. A V3J clonotype was defined by an identical inferred V gene, J gene, and CDR3 amino acid sequence. Percentage overlap between repertoires was computed as shared unique clonotypes divided by the size of the smaller repertoire. Three approaches were used to assess repertoire richness: RTK rarefaction, the Chao1 estimator, and Recon v2.1 estimates of unobserved clonotypes. Generation probabilities for all TCRbeta clonotypes obtained by the gDNA method from a handful of donors were computed using OLGA. The table was pulled from immuneACCESS by TCRdb, which kept in-frame rearrangements only. Such tables lose some clones; where checked, under half of the loss comes from unresolved V genes, and the rest has no known cause. V and J calls and clone size are as listed in that table; D and trimming were resolved from the DNA. This sample lists about 1 million clones; roughly 75% were detected once. The ten top clones hold about 1.5% of the sample.

The chain links TRBV7-2 with TRBJ1-4; the junction holds 7 bases that match TRBD1. Sequenced: memory CD4+ T cells sorted from blood. The cell subset or site label for this specimen denotes: CD45RA-negative fraction. The receptor was isolated from a man between 18 and 35 years old in good health. The CDR3 protein sequence reads: CASSPQGEKLFF. The base sequence is TGTGCCAGCAGCCCACAGGGGGAAAAACTGTTTTTT.